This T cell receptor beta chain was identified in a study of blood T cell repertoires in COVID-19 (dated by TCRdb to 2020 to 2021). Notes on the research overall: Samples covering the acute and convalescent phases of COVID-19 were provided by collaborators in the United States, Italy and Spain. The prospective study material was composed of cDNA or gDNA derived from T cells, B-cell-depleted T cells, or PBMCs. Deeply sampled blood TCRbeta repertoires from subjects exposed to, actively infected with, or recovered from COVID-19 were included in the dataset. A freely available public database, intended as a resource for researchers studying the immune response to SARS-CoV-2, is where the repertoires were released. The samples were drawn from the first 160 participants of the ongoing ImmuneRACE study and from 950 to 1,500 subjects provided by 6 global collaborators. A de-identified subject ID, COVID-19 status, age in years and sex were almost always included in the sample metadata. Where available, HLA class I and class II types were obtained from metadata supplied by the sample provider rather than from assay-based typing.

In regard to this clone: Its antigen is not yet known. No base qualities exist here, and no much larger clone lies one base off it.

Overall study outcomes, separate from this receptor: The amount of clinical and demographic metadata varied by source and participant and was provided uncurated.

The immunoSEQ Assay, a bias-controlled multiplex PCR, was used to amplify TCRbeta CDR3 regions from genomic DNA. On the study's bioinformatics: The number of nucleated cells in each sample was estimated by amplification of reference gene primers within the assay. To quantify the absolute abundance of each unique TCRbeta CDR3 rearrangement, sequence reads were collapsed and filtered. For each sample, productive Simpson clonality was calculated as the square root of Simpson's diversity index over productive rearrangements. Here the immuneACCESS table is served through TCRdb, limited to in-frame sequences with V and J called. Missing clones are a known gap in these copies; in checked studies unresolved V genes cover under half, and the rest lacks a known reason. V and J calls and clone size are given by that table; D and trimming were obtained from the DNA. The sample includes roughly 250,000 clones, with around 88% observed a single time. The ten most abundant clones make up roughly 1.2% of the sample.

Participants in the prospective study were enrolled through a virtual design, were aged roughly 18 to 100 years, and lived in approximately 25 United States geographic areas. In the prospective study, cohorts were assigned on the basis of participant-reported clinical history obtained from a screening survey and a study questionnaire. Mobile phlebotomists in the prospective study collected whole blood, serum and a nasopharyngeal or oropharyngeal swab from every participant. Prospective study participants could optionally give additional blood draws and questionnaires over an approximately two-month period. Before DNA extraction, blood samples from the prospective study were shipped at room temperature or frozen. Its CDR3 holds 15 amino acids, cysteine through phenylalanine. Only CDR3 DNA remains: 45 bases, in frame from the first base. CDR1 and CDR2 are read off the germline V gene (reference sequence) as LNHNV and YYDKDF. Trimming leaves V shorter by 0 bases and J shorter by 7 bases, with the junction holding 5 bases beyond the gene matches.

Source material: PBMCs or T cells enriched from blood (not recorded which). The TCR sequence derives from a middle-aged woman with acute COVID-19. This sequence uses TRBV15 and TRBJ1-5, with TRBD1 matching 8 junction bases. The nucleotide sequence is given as TGTGCCACCAGCAGAGAAACAGGGGGATGGCAGCCCCAGCATTTT. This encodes CATSRETGGWQPQHF.